This TCR beta chain was sequenced for a study of blood T cell repertoires in COVID-19. Study background: T cells, B-cell-depleted T cells, or PBMCs provided the cDNA or gDNA that served as material.

In the source study's methods: Amplified reference gene primers provided the basis for estimating nucleated cell counts. Clones were sequenced by immunoSEQ multiplex PCR, and TCRdb holds only the in-frame ones, with some missing. The V and J calls and clone size were taken over from that table, and D and trimming were inferred from the DNA. This sample has 150,000 to 200,000 clones, with over 75% found just once. This CDR3 is 14 amino acids long. The ends were cut back, 6 bases at V and 1 base at J, with 12 bases in the middle. The germline gives CDR1 MNHEY, CDR2 SVGAGI. Cohort assignment relied on participant-reported clinical history. Symptom resolution, clearance, or two negative PCRs marked the recovered donors of Cohort 3.

The source is a middle-aged man who had recovered from COVID-19. The sample taken for sequencing was PBMCs or T cells enriched from blood (not recorded which). The chain employs TRBV6-5 and TRBJ1-1, with TRBD1 as a possible D gene (6 bases). CDR3 sequence: CASSRMTGNTEAFF. In DNA form, the CDR3 reads TGTGCCAGCAGCCGTATGACAGGGAACACTGAAGCTTTCTTT.